This TCR beta chain was observed in a study of T cell changes during pregnancy in multiple sclerosis (dated 2019 in TCRdb). For the study in its entirety: The study looked at changes in the T cell repertoire across pregnancy in women with multiple sclerosis.

CDR1 is given as MNHEY and CDR2 as SMNVEV, both from the germline V gene (reference sequence). For this chain, trimming is 6 bases at the V end and 5 bases at the J end, and the number of junction bases without a gene match is 9. The CDR3 contains 14 residues, cysteine and phenylalanine counted. Only the CDR3 DNA is retained, 42 bases long and in frame from the first base. Libraries came from the immunoSEQ multiplex PCR assay. TCRdb's version of the immuneACCESS table is confined to in-frame rearrangements and falls short of the full clone set. An unresolved V gene accounts for under half of the shortfall where checked; the remainder is of unknown origin. For this sample the table gives over 45,000 clones, of which 75% to 90% were detected only once. The ten largest clones represent under 1.5% of the sample. On this clone itself: Its specific antigen is unknown. Base qualities are missing; no much larger clone stands one base away.

The sample consisted of peripheral blood, taken in the first trimester of pregnancy. The sequence came from a female donor in good health, enrolled as a control in a pregnancy study. The chain uses TRBV27 and TRBJ1-1; the central 7 bases match TRBD1. The bases are TGTGCCAGCAGCCTGACAGGGTATGGGACTGAAGCTTTCTTT. Translated, it reads CASSLTGYGTEAFF.